This T cell receptor beta chain was obtained from a study of blood T cell repertoires in COVID-19. The CDR3 extends over 13 amino acids. V was clipped by 5 bases and J by 6 bases; unmatched bases: 6. Per germline, CDR1 SGHRS and CDR2 YFSETQ. The repertoire was sequenced with immunoSEQ multiplex PCR; TCRdb's copy has only in-frame clones and lacks some. The sample holds some 330,000 clones, around nine tenths seen once. This clonotype originated in a young man who had recovered from COVID-19. The V and J genes are TRBV5-1 and TRBJ2-3, with 7 bases aligning to TRBD1. Sequences were obtained from PBMCs or T cells enriched from blood (not recorded which). In DNA, the CDR3 is TGCGCCAGCAGAGGGGGCGCGTCCGATACGCAGTATTTT. This codes for CASRGGASDTQYF.